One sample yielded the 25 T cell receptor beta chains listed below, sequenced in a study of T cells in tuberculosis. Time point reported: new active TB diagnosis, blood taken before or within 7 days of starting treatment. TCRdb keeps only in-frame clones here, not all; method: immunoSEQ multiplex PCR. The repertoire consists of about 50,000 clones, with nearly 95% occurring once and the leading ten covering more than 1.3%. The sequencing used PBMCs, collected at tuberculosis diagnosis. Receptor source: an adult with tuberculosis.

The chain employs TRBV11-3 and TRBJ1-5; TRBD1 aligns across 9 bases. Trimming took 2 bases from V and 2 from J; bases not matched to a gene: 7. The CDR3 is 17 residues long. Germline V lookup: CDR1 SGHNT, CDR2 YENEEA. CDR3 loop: CASSLNPRTGGNQPQHF. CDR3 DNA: TGTGCCAGCAGCTTAAACCCCAGGACAGGGGGCAATCAGCCCCAGCATTTT.

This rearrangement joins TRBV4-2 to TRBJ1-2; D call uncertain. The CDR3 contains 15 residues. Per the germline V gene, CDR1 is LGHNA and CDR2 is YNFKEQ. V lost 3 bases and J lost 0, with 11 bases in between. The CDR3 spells CASSQPDGANYGYTF. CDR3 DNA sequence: TGTGCCAGCAGCCAGCCCGACGGGGCTAACTATGGCTACACCTTC.

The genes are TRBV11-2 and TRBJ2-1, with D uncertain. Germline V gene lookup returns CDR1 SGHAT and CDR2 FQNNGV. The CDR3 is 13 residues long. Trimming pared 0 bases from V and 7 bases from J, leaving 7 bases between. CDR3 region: CASSLDYANEQFF. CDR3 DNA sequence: TGTGCCAGCAGCTTAGACTATGCAAATGAGCAGTTCTTC. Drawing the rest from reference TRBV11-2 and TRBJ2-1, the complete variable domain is EAGVAQSPRYKIIEKRQSVAFWCNPISGHATLYWYQQILGQGPKLLIQFQNNGVVDDSQLPKDRFSAERLKGVDSTLKIQPAKLEDSAVYLCASSLDYANEQFFGPGTRLTVL.

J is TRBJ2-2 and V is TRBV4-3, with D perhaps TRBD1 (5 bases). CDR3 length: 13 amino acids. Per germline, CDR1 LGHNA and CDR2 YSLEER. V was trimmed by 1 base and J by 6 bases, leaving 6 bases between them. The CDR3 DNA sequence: TGCGCCAGCAGCCAAGGCAGGGCCGGGGAGCTGTTTTTT. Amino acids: CASSQGRAGELFF.

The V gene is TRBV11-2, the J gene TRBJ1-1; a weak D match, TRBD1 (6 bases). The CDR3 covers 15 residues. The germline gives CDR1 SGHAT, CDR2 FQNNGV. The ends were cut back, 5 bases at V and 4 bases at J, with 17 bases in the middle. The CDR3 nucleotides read TGTGCCAGCAGCCACCTACAGGGATTGGGCACTGAAGCTTTCTTT. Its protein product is CASSHLQGLGTEAFF. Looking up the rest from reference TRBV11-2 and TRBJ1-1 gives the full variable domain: EAGVAQSPRYKIIEKRQSVAFWCNPISGHATLYWYQQILGQGPKLLIQFQNNGVVDDSQLPKDRFSAERLKGVDSTLKIQPAKLEDSAVYLCASSHLQGLGTEAFFGQGTRLTVV.

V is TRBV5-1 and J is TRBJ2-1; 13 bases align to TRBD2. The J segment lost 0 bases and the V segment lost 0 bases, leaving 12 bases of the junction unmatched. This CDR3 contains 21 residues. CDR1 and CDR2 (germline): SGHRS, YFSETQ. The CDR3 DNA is TGCGCCAGCAGCTTGGTTATATGGGGACTAGCGGGGTTGAGCTCCTACAATGAGCAGTTCTTC. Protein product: CASSLVIWGLAGLSSYNEQFF.

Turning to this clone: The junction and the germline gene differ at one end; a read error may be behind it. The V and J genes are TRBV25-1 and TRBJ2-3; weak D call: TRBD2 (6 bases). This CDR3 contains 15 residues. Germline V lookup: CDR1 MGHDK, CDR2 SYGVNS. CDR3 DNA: TGTGCCAGCAGTCAATATGGGGGGAACGGAGATACGCAGTATTTT. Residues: CASSQYGGNGDTQYF.

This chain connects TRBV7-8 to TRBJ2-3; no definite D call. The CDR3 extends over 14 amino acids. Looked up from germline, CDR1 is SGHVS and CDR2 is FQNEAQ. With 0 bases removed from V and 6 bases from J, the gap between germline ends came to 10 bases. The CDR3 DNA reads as TGTGCCAGCAGCTTAGCGCGAGTCACCGATACGCAGTATTTT. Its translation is CASSLARVTDTQYF. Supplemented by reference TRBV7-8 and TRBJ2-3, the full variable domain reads GAGVSQSPRYKVAKRGQDVALRCDPISGHVSLFWYQQALGQGPEFLTYFQNEAQLDKSGLPSDRFFAERPEGSVSTLKIQRTQQEDSAVYLCASSLARVTDTQYFGPGTRLTVL.

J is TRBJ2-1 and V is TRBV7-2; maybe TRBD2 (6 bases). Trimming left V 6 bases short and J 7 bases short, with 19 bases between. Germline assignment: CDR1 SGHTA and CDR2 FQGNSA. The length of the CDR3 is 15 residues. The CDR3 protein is CASRTFSGLRNEQFF. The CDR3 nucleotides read TGTGCCAGCAGGACCTTTAGCGGTCTGAGGAATGAGCAGTTCTTC.

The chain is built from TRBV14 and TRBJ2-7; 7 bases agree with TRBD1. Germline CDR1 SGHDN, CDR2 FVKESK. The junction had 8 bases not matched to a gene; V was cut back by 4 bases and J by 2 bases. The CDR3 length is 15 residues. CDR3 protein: CASSPVRTGAYEQYF. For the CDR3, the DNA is TGTGCCAGCAGCCCAGTGCGGACAGGCGCCTACGAGCAGTACTTC.

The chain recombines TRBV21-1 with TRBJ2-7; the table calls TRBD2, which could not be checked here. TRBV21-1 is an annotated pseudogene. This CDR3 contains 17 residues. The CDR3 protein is CASSKPPGTSDPYEQYF. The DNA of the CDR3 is TGTGCCAGCAGCAAACCCCCCGGGACTAGCGATCCCTACGAGCAGTACTTC.

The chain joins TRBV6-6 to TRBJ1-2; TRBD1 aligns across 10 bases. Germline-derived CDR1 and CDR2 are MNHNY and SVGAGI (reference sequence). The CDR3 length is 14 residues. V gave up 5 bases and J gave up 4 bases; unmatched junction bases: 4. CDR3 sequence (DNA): TGTGCCAGCAGTCGGGACAGGGGCGTCTATGGCTACACCTTC. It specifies CASSRDRGVYGYTF.

The CDR3 DNA reads as TGCGCCAGCAGCCAGGGGGGGACAGGGGTGATCAATCAGCCCCAGCATTTT. Protein sequence: CASSQGGTGVINQPQHF. The chain uses TRBV4-3 and TRBJ1-5; TRBD1 matches at 10 bases. V gave up 3 bases and J gave up 3 bases; unmatched junction bases: 8. The CDR3 sequence is 17 residues long. Germline CDR1 reads LGHNA; CDR2 reads YSLEER.

The CDR3 protein is CASTLTDNSPLHF. The CDR3 region has the DNA TGTGCCAGCACCCTAACAGATAATTCACCCCTCCACTTT. This chain links TRBV6-6 with TRBJ1-6; no clear D. Germline V gene lookup returns CDR1 MNHNY and CDR2 SVGAGI (reference sequence). V lost 7 bases, J lost 5 bases, and 9 bases lay in between. This CDR3 is built from 13 residues.

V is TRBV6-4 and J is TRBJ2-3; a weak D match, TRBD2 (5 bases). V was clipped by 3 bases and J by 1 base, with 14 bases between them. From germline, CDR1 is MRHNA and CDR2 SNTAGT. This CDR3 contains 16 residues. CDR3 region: CASSDPGLGCTDTQYF. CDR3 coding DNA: TGTGCCAGCAGTGATCCCGGACTCGGTTGCACAGATACGCAGTATTTT.

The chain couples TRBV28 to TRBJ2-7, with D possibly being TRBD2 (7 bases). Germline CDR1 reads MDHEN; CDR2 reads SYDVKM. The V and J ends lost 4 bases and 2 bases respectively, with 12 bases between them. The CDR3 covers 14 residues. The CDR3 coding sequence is TGTGCCAGCAGTTGGGGGGGGCGAGCCTACGAGCAGTACTTC. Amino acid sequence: CASSWGGRAYEQYF.

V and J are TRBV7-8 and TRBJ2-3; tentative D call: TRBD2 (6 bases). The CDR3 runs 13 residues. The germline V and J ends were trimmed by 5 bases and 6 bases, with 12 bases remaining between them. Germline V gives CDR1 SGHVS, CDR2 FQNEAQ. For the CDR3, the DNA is TGTGCCAGCAGCAGGCGGGGTGGGGATACGCAGTATTTT. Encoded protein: CASSRRGGDTQYF.

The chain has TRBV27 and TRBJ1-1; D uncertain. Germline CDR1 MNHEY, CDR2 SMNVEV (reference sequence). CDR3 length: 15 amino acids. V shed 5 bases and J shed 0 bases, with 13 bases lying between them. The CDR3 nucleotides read TGTGCCAGCAGTCTCGGACTCGTCATGAACACTGAAGCTTTCTTT. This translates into CASSLGLVMNTEAFF.

The CDR3: CSVARDRPYNEQFF. The CDR3, as DNA: TGCAGCGTCGCCCGGGACAGACCCTACAATGAGCAGTTCTTC. The V and J genes are TRBV29-1 and TRBJ2-1; the match to TRBD1 covers 7 bases. The CDR3 sequence is 14 residues long. The ends lost 6 bases at V and 2 bases at J; junction bases unmatched: 7. Germline V CDR1 and CDR2: SQVTM, ANQGSEA.

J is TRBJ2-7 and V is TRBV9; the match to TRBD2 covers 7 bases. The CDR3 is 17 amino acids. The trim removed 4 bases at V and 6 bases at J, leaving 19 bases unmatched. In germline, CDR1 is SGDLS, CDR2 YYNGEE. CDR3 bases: TGTGCCAGCAGCCTTTCCTCATACGGCGGGAGTTCGGGCGAGCAGTACTTC. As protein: CASSLSSYGGSSGEQYF.

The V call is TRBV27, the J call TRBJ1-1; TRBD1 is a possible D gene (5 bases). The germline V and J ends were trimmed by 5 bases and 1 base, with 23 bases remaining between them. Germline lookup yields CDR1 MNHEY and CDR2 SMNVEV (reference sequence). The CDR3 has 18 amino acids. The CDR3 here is CASSPYVGRALPNTEAFF. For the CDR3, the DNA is TGTGCCAGCAGTCCTTACGTCGGCAGGGCCCTTCCGAACACTGAAGCTTTCTTT.

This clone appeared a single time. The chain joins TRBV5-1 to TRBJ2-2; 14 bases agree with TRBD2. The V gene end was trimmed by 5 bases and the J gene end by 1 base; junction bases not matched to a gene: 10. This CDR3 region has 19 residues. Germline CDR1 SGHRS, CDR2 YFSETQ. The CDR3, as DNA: TGCGCCAGCAGACCTGGACTAGCGGGAGGCAGGGGGAACACCGGGGAGCTGTTTTTT. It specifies CASRPGLAGGRGNTGELFF.

As DNA, the CDR3 is TGTGCCAGCAGCCATTGGACAGGGGGACCCTACGAGCAGTACTTC. It encodes CASSHWTGGPYEQYF. This chain uses TRBV5-6 with TRBJ2-7; 10 positions agree with TRBD1. In germline, CDR1 is SGHDT, CDR2 YYEEEE. The CDR3 sequence is 15 residues long. Losses at the gene ends were 4 bases for V and 2 bases for J; bases not matched to a gene: 6. Full variable domain (outside the CDR3, taken from reference TRBV5-6 and TRBJ2-7): DAGVTQSPTHLIKTRGQQVTLRCSPKSGHDTVSWYQQALGQGPQFIFQYYEEEERQRGNFPDRFSGHQFPNYSSELNVNALLLGDSALYLCASSHWTGGPYEQYFGPGTRLTVT.

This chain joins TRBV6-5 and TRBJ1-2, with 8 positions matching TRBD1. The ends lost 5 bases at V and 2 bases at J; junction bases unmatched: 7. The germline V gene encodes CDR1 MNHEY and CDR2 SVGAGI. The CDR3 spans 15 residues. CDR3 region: CASSGRTGWNYGYTF. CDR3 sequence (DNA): TGTGCCAGCAGTGGCCGGACAGGGTGGAACTATGGCTACACCTTC.

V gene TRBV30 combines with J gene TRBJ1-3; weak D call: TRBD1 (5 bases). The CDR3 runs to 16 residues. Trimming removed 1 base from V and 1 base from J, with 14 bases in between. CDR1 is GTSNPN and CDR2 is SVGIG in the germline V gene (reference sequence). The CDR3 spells CAWSARGGISGNTIYF. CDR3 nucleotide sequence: TGTGCCTGGAGTGCTCGGGGGGGGATTTCTGGAAACACCATATATTTT.